A selection of T cell receptor beta chains follows, all from one sample in a study of CD8 T cells in ankylosing spondylitis. TCRdb independently ran MiXCR on the 5' RACE reads; one entry per CDR3 protein. The sample comprises 470,000 or so distinct CDR3 sequences, 26% of which are singletons, and 0.89% rests with the top ten. Sequencing was done on a sample of blood, either unsorted or a sorted T cell fraction (not recorded which). The receptor set was obtained from a male donor with ankylosing spondylitis. CDR3s include the opening cysteine and the closing phenylalanine or tryptophan. Fields, in order: clone size, V gene, CDR3 length, J gene, D gene, CDR3 DNA, CDR3 protein. The D gene is left open where the match is weak. A clone size is listed for some rows: how often the clone was seen (once, few, many), or a class if it is expanded.

size: few
V: TRBV24-1
length: 16
J: TRBJ2-1
D: NA
DNA: TGTGCCACCAGTGACCCGGGGATAGCAGCTTCCAATGAGCAGTTCTTC
CDR3: CATSDPGIAASNEQFF

size: NA
V: TRBV7-9
length: 17
J: TRBJ2-5
D: NA
DNA: TGTGCCAGCAGCACCCGAAGGACAGCTACCTGGGGGGAGACCCAGTACTTC
CDR3: CASSTRRTATWGETQYF

size: few
V: TRBV5-1
length: 15
J: TRBJ1-4
D: TRBD1
DNA: TGCGCCAGCAGCGCCAGGACAGGGGACTTCGAAAAACTGTTTTTT
CDR3: CASSARTGDFEKLFF

size: NA
V: TRBV7-2
length: 13
J: TRBJ2-3
D: NA
DNA: TGTGCCAGCAGCTTAGTAGCGCCAGATACGCAGTATTTT
CDR3: CASSLVAPDTQYF

size: few
V: TRBV20-1
length: 15
J: TRBJ1-1
D: NA
DNA: TGCAGTGCTAGAGATCGAACAGGGAGGAACACTGAAGCTTTCTTT
CDR3: CSARDRTGRNTEAFF

size: NA
V: TRBV12-3/TRBV12-4
length: 13
J: TRBJ2-5
D: TRBD1
DNA: TGTGCCAGCAGCTTGGACAGGCCAGAGACCCAGTACTTC
CDR3: CASSLDRPETQYF

size: once
V: TRBV7-8
length: 13
J: TRBJ1-2
D: TRBD1
DNA: TGTGCCAGCACCGGCCCAAACAGGGGCGGCTACACCTTC
CDR3: CASTGPNRGGYTF

size: few
V: TRBV19
length: 15
J: TRBJ2-1
D: TRBD2
DNA: TGTGCCAGTAGCCACGGGACTAGCGGGAGCGGTGAGCAGTTCTTC
CDR3: CASSHGTSGSGEQFF

size: few
V: TRBV20-1
length: 15
J: TRBJ1-2
D: TRBD1
DNA: TGCAGTGCTCTTCCGAATACAGGGGTGGGCTATGGCTACACCTTC
CDR3: CSALPNTGVGYGYTF

size: NA
V: TRBV5-1
length: 13
J: TRBJ2-5
D: NA
DNA: TGCGCCAGCAGCCCCGCAGCGGAAGAGACCCAGTACTTC
CDR3: CASSPAAEETQYF

size: few
V: TRBV12-3/TRBV12-4
length: 14
J: TRBJ1-5
D: TRBD1
DNA: TGTGCCAGCAGTTTAATGACAGGGGGGCAGCCCCAGCATTTT
CDR3: CASSLMTGGQPQHF

size: few
V: TRBV5-5
length: 15
J: TRBJ1-4
D: NA
DNA: TGTGCCAGCAGCGACGGACGGGCCTTTAATGAAAAACTGTTTTTT
CDR3: CASSDGRAFNEKLFF

size: NA
V: TRBV30
length: 12
J: TRBJ1-2
D: NA
DNA: TGTGCCTGGAGTTTGACTGGAGTGGGCTACACCTTC
CDR3: CAWSLTGVGYTF

size: NA
V: TRBV3-1
length: 14
J: TRBJ1-6
D: TRBD1
DNA: TGTGCCAGCAGCTGGACAGGGGGCAGTTCACCCCTCCACTTT
CDR3: CASSWTGGSSPLHF

size: NA
V: TRBV28
length: 13
J: TRBJ1-3
D: TRBD1
DNA: TGTTGGGAGGGACAGGGATCGGGAAACACCATATATTTT
CDR3: CWEGQGSGNTIYF

size: many
V: TRBV2
length: 13
J: TRBJ2-5
D: NA
DNA: TGTGCCAGCGGTCCCAGGGAAAGAGAGACCCAGTACTTC
CDR3: CASGPRERETQYF

size: once
V: TRBV2
length: 12
J: TRBJ1-5
D: NA
DNA: TGTGCCGCTTCGGACGGCAATCAGCCCCAGCATTTT
CDR3: CAASDGNQPQHF

size: NA
V: TRBV7-8
length: 13
J: TRBJ2-2
D: NA
DNA: TGTGCCAGCAGCTTTAGGACTGTCGGGGAGCTGTTTTTT
CDR3: CASSFRTVGELFF

size: few
V: TRBV3-1
length: 14
J: TRBJ1-6
D: NA
DNA: TGTGCCAGCAGTCAAATCAGAGAGAATTCACCCCTCCACTTT
CDR3: CASSQIRENSPLHF

size: once
V: TRBV5-1
length: 16
J: TRBJ2-3
D: TRBD1
DNA: TGCGCCAGCAGCTCCGGACAGGGGGGTTCCACAGATACGCAGTATTTT
CDR3: CASSSGQGGSTDTQYF